The 5 T cell receptor beta chains below were found in one sample sequenced in a study of regulatory T cells in long-lasting Graves disease. Sample time point: newly diagnosed GD, antithyroid drugs for less than 3 months. Preparation of the TCR library used RNA extracted from PBMCs. Combining iRepertoire HTBI primers with Arm-PCR of CDR3 regions, the authors built TCR beta libraries. MiXCR, applied by TCRdb to the multiplex PCR reads, yields one record per CDR3 protein. The sample carries around 460,000 distinct CDR3 sequences, 14% recorded once. This sample was shared with a second study, whose subject was T cells in Graves' hyperthyroidism and ophthalmopathy.

The sequencing here drew on peripheral blood mononuclear cells (PBMCs), taken at new diagnosis, from a patient treated with antithyroid drugs. The receptor source for this set is a woman between 45 and 60 years old with Graves disease.

This clonotype was counted ten times or more. The chain recombines TRBV28 with TRBJ2-7; TRBD1 is a possible D gene (5 bases). This CDR3 spans 18 amino acids. V lost 2 bases to trimming and J lost 2 bases, with 22 bases between them. Looked up from germline, CDR1 is MDHEN and CDR2 is SYDVKM. The chain's CDR3 is CASSLGPSAGIVTYEQYF. The CDR3, as DNA: TGTGCCAGCAGTTTAGGGCCCTCGGCAGGGATCGTTACCTACGAGCAGTACTTC.

Of note for this clonotype: A much larger clone lies one base from this, so it may be a read error. V gene TRBV2 combines with J gene TRBJ2-1; the match to TRBD1 covers 7 bases. J was trimmed by 10 bases and V by 6 bases; bases with no gene match: 12. Germline CDR1 SNHLY, CDR2 FYNNEI. The length of the CDR3 is 14 residues. Here the CDR3 reads CASSRQGSPYEQFF. The CDR3 DNA is TGTGCCAGCAGCCGACAGGGCTCTCCCTACGAGCAGTTCTTC.

This clonotype was seen many times. The chain joins TRBV19 to TRBJ1-5; 7 bases are shared with TRBD1. Per the germline V gene, CDR1 is LNHDA and CDR2 is SQIVND (reference sequence). CDR3 length: 18 residues. The V segment lost 1 base and the J segment 2 bases; nucleotides outside the gene matches: 11. The CDR3 loop is CASSIVTGGDRRNQPQHF. CDR3 nucleotide sequence: TGTGCCAGTAGTATAGTTACCGGCGGGGACAGACGCAATCAGCCCCAGCATTTT.

CDR3 DNA sequence: TGCGCCAGCAGCCCCCGTTCGAGCAGGGAATATAATTCACCCCTCCACTTT. Its protein is CASSPRSSREYNSPLHF. The chain employs TRBV5-1 and TRBJ1-6, with D possibly TRBD1 on 5 matching bases. Trimming shortened V by 4 bases and J by 4 bases, and 18 bases separated the two germline ends. The CDR3 is 17 amino acids. Germline values: CDR1 SGHRS, CDR2 YFSETQ.

The J gene is TRBJ2-2, the V gene TRBV30, with a tentative D call TRBD2 (6 bases). The V gene's germline CDR1 is GTSNPN and CDR2 SVGIG (reference sequence). The CDR3 extends over 14 amino acids. V shed 1 base and J shed 6 bases, with 12 bases lying between them. CDR3 protein: CAWSGTGGSGELFF. The CDR3 bases are TGTGCCTGGAGTGGGACTGGGGGGTCCGGGGAGCTGTTTTTT.